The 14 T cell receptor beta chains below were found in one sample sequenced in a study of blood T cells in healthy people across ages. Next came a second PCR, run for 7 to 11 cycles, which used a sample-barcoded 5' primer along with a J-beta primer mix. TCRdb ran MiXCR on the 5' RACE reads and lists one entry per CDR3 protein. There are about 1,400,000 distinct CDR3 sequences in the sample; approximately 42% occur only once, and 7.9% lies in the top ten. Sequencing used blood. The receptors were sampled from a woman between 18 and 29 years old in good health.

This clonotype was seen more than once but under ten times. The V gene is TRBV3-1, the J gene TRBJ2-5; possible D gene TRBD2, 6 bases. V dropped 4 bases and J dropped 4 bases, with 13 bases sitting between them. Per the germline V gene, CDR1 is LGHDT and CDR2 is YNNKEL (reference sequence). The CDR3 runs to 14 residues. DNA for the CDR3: TGTGCCAGCAGCCCCCCGGGACTCCCAGAGACCCAGTACTTC. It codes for CASSPPGLPETQYF.

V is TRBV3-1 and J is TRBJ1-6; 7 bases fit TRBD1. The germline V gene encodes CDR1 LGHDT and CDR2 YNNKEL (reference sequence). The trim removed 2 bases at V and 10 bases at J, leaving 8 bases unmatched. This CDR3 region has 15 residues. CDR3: CASSQSQGGASPLHF. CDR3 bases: TGTGCCAGCAGCCAAAGTCAAGGGGGCGCATCACCCCTCCACTTT. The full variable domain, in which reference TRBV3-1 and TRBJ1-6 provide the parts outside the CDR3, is DTAVSQTPKYLVTQMGNDKSIKCEQNLGHDTMYWYKQDSKKFLKIMFSYNNKELIINETVPNRFSPKSPDKAHLNLHINSLELGDSAVYFCASSQSQGGASPLHFGNGTRLTVT.

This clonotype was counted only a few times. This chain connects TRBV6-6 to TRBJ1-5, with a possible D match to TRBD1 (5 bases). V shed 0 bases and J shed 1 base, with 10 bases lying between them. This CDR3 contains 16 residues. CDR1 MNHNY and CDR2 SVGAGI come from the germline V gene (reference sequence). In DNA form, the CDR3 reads TGTGCCAGCAGTTACTCAGCCGGGGGGAGCAATCAGCCCCAGCATTTT. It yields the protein CASSYSAGGSNQPQHF.

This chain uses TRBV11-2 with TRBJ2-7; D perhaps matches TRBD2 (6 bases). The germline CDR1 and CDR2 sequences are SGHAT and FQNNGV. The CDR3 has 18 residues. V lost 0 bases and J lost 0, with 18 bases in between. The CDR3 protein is CASSLDRSGEDLSYEQYF. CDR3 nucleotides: TGTGCCAGCAGCTTAGATCGGTCGGGAGAGGACCTCTCCTACGAGCAGTACTTC.

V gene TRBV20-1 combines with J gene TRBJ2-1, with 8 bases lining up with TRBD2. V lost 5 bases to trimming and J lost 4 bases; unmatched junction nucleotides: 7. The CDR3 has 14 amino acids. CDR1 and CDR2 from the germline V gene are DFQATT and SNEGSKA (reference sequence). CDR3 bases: TGCAGTGCTCGCTTTAGCGGGGTTTACAATGAGCAGTTCTTC. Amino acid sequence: CSARFSGVYNEQFF.

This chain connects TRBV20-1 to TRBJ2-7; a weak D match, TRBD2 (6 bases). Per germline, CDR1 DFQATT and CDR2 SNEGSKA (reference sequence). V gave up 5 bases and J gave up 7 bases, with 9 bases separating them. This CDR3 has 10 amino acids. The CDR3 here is CSAGRNEQYF. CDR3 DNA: TGCAGTGCTGGGAGGAATGAGCAGTACTTC.

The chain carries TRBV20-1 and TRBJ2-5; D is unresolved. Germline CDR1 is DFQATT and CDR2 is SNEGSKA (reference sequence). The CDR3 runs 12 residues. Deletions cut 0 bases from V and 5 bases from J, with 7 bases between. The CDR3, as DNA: TGCAGTGCTAGAGATTTCGGGGAGACCCAGTACTTC. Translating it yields CSARDFGETQYF.

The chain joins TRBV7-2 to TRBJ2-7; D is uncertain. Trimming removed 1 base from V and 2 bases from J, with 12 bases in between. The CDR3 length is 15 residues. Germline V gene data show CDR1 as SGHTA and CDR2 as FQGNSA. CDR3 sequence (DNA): TGTGCCAGCAGCTTAGTTAATCGGGCGACCTACGAGCAGTACTTC. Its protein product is CASSLVNRATYEQYF.

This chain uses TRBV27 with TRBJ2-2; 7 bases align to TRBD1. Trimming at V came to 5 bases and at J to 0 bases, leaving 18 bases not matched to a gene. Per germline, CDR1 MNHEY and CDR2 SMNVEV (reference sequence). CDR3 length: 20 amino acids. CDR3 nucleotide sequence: TGTGCCAGCAGTGCCCTGGGCCGGGACAGAAAAAACTCGAACACCGGGGAGCTGTTTTTT. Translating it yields CASSALGRDRKNSNTGELFF.

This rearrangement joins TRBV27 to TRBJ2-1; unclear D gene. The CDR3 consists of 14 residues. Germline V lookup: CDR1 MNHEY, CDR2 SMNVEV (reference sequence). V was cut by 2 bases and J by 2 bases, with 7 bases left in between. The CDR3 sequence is CASSLVIPYNEQFF. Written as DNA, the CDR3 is TGTGCCAGCAGTTTAGTGATACCCTACAATGAGCAGTTCTTC.

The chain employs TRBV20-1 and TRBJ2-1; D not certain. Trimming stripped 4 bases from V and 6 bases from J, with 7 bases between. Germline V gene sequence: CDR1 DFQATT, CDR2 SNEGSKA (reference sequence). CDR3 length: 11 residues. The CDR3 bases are TGCAGTGCTAACCCCGGCAATGAGCAGTTCTTC. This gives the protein CSANPGNEQFF.

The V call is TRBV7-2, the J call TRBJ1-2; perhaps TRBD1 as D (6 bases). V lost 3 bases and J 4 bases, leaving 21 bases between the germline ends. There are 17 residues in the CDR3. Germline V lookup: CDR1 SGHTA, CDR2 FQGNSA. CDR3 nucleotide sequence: TGTGCCAGCAGCTTGGTAGGCCGGGACAACCCCTTCTATGGCTACACCTTC. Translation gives CASSLVGRDNPFYGYTF.

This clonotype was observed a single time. The CDR3 here is CASSLGTSGVRTQYF. CDR3 nucleotides: TGTGCCAGCAGCCTTGGGACTAGCGGGGTTCGTACGCAGTATTTT. The chain has TRBV12-3 or TRBV12-4 and TRBJ2-3; 13 bases are a match to TRBD2. The V segment lost 6 bases and the J segment 8 bases; nucleotides outside the gene matches: 8. The CDR3 consists of 15 residues.

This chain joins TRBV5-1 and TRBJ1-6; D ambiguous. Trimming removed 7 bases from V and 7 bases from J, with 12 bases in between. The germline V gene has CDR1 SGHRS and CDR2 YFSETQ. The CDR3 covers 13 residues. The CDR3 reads CASAVRENSPLHF. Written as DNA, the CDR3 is TGCGCCAGCGCTGTGCGGGAGAATTCACCCCTCCACTTT.